The rows below give T cell receptor beta chains drawn from one sample of a study of blood T cells in healthy people across ages. TCRdb ran MiXCR on the 5' RACE reads and lists one entry per CDR3 protein. The profile shows about 730,000 distinct CDR3 sequences, roughly 41% of them singletons. The specimen was blood. The receptors were gathered from a woman aged 60-75 years in good health. Both conserved end residues are part of each CDR3. Part of the rows lack a size; the others show once, few, many or a class for expanded clones.

v_call	j_call	clone_size	cdr3_aa
TRBV7-3	TRBJ2-7	few	CASSLAAGSSGSIQTYEQYF
TRBV12-3/TRBV12-4	.	.	CASTVTGGREQYF
TRBV25-1	TRBJ2-5	.	CASSDLSGGRAETQYF
TRBV20-1	TRBJ1-1	.	CSARDHGKAFF
TRBV20-1	TRBJ1-5	.	CSAWLQYSNQLQHF
TRBV6-5	TRBJ2-2	.	CASSYDRPPNTGELFF
TRBV20-1	TRBJ1-2	.	CSARDYLGRGRDYGYTF
TRBV30	TRBJ2-7	.	CAWSVGQNEQYF
TRBV12-3/TRBV12-4	TRBJ2-2	few	CASSLAAGILNTGELFF
TRBV20-1	TRBJ1-2	.	CSARVAQQEYGYTF
TRBV7-2	TRBJ2-6	few	CASRAGVAGANVLTF
TRBV20-1	.	.	CSARDEVVSSYNEQYF
TRBV2	TRBJ2-3	.	CASSDQGLDTQYF
TRBV20-1	TRBJ1-2	.	CSARPATGDNYGYTF
TRBV20-1	TRBJ1-5	.	CSARGSGDQPQHF
TRBV3-1	TRBJ2-3	.	CASSQEALAVDTQYF
TRBV9	TRBJ2-2	few	CASSVPPDIGELFF
TRBV12-3/TRBV12-4	TRBJ2-7	.	CASTPDVGSSSYEQYF
TRBV7-9	TRBJ2-7	few	CASSFGDRAYEQYF
TRBV18	.	.	CAGSLFQEFQETQYF
TRBV7-3	TRBJ1-1	.	CASSLLDGGTEAFF
TRBV18	TRBJ1-6	few	CASSTTRTGRSMNSPLHF
TRBV4-1	TRBJ1-2	.	CASSQDRGGLNYGYTF
TRBV2	TRBJ2-7	few	CASTAQLAAAYEQYF
TRBV25-1	TRBJ1-6	.	CASSEIASPSSYNSPLHF
TRBV20-1	TRBJ2-7	.	CSATDRDHEQYF
TRBV29-1	TRBJ2-3	.	CSVGGRPNTQYF
TRBV4-1	TRBJ2-5	.	CASSQDPIRAGGPWETQYF
TRBV11-2	TRBJ1-5	few	CASRPSGTGGLNQPQHF
TRBV4-2	TRBJ1-2	.	CASTTSPNYGYTF